This TCR beta chain was captured in a study of shared clonotypes between healthy human individuals. Study overall: Two women and a few men aged 18 to 49 served as donors. Study-wide results and caveats: Non-shared clonotypes had lower generation probabilities than those shared by all four donors. As a rule, naive subsets had a larger estimated richness than memory subsets.

The J segment lost 4 bases and the V segment lost 10 bases, leaving 7 bases of the junction unmatched. This CDR3 is built from 12 residues. Germline V CDR1 and CDR2: SNHLY, FYNNEI. The authors' processing: Quality scores were absent from the junction-only immunoSEQ sequences, so filtering differed. Repertoires were generated with immunoSEQ multiplex PCR, while TCRdb's copy carries only in-frame clones and drops some. V and J calls and clone size are copied from that table; D and trimming were computed from the DNA. The repertoire has about 2 million clones, roughly 95% of them found once; the top ten carry 0.13%. This clone occurred once. Its antigen remains unknown.

Sequencing was performed on naive CD4+ T cells sorted from blood. Specified subset: CD45RA+ positively selected. The clonotype comes from a man between 18 and 29 years old in good health. This sequence joins TRBV2 and TRBJ2-7; 7 nucleotides agree with TRBD1. CDR3 amino acids: CATRDRGYEQYF. CDR3 DNA sequence: TGTGCCACCCGGGACAGAGGTTACGAGCAGTACTTC.